The 27 T cell receptor beta chains listed next were all sequenced from one sample in a study of glioma-infiltrating T cells. Using RNA template, CDR3s of TCR alpha and beta were amplified with iRepertoire arm-PCR. TCRdb recomputed calls from the multiplex PCR reads with MiXCR, one row per CDR3 protein. Of around 100,000 distinct CDR3 sequences detected, about 30% appear once; the ten largest clones hold 44%. Input material: glioma tissue, nonneoplastic brain tissue, or PBMCs (not recorded which). The source is a human donor with low-grade glioma or glioblastoma, undergoing nonglioma brain surgery, or in good health (not recorded which).

This clonotype was recorded many times. J is TRBJ1-3 and V is TRBV4-3; D gene unclear. Trimming took 0 bases from V and 0 from J, leaving 15 bases between them. The CDR3 sequence is 18 residues long. Germline CDR1 is LGHNA and CDR2 is YSLEER. CDR3 sequence: CASSQDFSSAYSGNTIYF. CDR3 DNA sequence: TGCGCCAGCAGCCAAGATTTTTCGTCAGCTTACTCTGGAAACACCATATATTTT.

This clonotype was recorded at least ten times. V and J are TRBV7-2 and TRBJ1-4, with 7 bases identical to TRBD1. CDR1 and CDR2 (germline): SGHTA, FQGNSA. The CDR3 has 15 residues. Unmatched junction bases numbered 8, after V lost 5 bases and J lost 5 bases. CDR3 DNA: TGTGCCAGCAGCCCGAGGACAGGAGAAAATGAAAAACTGTTTTTT. Translation gives CASSPRTGENEKLFF.

The chain joins TRBV18 to TRBJ1-2, with D maybe TRBD1 (6 bases). Germline V gene data show CDR1 as KGHSH and CDR2 as LQKENI. The V and J ends lost 7 bases and 3 bases respectively, with 12 bases between them. CDR3 length: 13 residues. The CDR3 protein is CASLAGADYGYTF. CDR3 DNA sequence: TGTGCCAGCTTGGCAGGGGCGGACTATGGCTACACCTTC.

This clonotype occurred many times. The CDR3 DNA sequence: TGTGCCAGCAGCGAGGGACAGGTATCAAGAGATTTCCACTTT. Protein sequence: CASSEGQVSRDFHF. V and J are TRBV28 and TRBJ1-6, with TRBD1 matching 8 bases. The CDR3 sequence is 14 residues long. J lost 17 bases, V lost 6 bases, and 15 bases had no gene match. Germline V gene data show CDR1 as MDHEN and CDR2 as SYDVKM.

This clonotype was recorded at least ten times. The chain carries TRBV20-1 and TRBJ1-6; D is undetermined. V lost 2 bases and J 0 bases, leaving 14 bases between the germline ends. The germline V gene has CDR1 DFQATT and CDR2 SNEGSKA (reference sequence). The CDR3 is 17 amino acids. The CDR3 DNA reads TGCAGTGCTAGATCGGCCCAGGCGGGCTCCTATAATTCACCCCTCCACTTT. Protein sequence: CSARSAQAGSYNSPLHF.

The gene calls are TRBV2 and TRBJ2-2; D is possibly TRBD1 (6 bases). There are 15 residues in the CDR3. Trimming pared 9 bases from V and 5 bases from J, leaving 19 bases between. CDR1 and CDR2 from the germline V gene are SNHLY and FYNNEI. The CDR3 DNA is TGTGCCAGTCAACAAGAGACAACAGGGACCGGGGAGCTGTTTTTT. This codes for CASQQETTGTGELFF.

As DNA, the CDR3 is TGTGCCAGTAGTCTGCACGGTTCCTCCTACGAGCAGTACTTC. Its protein is CASSLHGSSYEQYF. The chain employs TRBV19 and TRBJ2-7; the D is unclear. Trimming shortened V by 5 bases and J by 0 bases, and 11 bases separated the two germline ends. The CDR3 spans 14 residues. Germline V lookup: CDR1 LNHDA, CDR2 SQIVND (reference sequence).

This clonotype was picked up many times. The V and J genes are TRBV4-2 and TRBJ2-2, with TRBD2 as a possible D gene (6 bases). Trimming stripped 4 bases from V and 4 bases from J, with 13 bases between. The CDR3 extends over 15 amino acids. Germline V gene lookup returns CDR1 LGHNA and CDR2 YNFKEQ. DNA of the CDR3: TGTGCCAGCAGCCCTGACTACGGGGGCACCGGGGAGCTGTTTTTT. This translates into CASSPDYGGTGELFF.

The V call is TRBV7-9, the J call TRBJ2-6; D is undetermined. Germline V gene lookup returns CDR1 SEHNR and CDR2 FQNEAQ (reference sequence). V dropped 3 bases and J dropped 0 bases, with 9 bases sitting between them. The CDR3 length is 16 residues. The CDR3 here is CASSFYLTSGANVLTF. In nucleotides, the CDR3 is TGTGCCAGCAGCTTTTACCTTACCTCTGGGGCCAACGTCCTGACTTTC.

This clonotype was picked up a small number of times. CDR3 DNA: TGTGCCAGCAGCTTAGGCAGATGGACAGGTAGCGGAGGCAATGAGCAGTTCTTC. The encoded protein is CASSLGRWTGSGGNEQFF. This sequence joins TRBV7-8 and TRBJ2-1; possibly TRBD1 for D (7 bases). The germline gives CDR1 SGHVS, CDR2 FQNEAQ. V was pared by 1 base and J by 6 bases, with 22 bases between. This CDR3 is built from 18 residues.

In its sample, this clonotype was seen many times. The chain is built from TRBV27 and TRBJ1-5, with TRBD1 as a possible D gene (6 bases). Trimming cost V 11 bases and J 3 bases, with 17 bases left between them. CDR1 and CDR2 (germline): MNHEY, SMNVEV (reference sequence). The CDR3 runs 14 residues. In nucleotides, the CDR3 is TGTGCCCCCCGGGTGGACAGCAACAATCAGCCCCAGCATTTT. Amino acid sequence: CAPRVDSNNQPQHF.

The sample holds many counts of this clonotype. The rearrangement joins TRBV7-2 to TRBJ1-1; D is uncertain. The CDR3 has 15 residues. Germline V gene lookup returns CDR1 SGHTA and CDR2 FQGNSA. V dropped 1 base and J dropped 1 base, with 10 bases sitting between them. As DNA, the CDR3 is TGTGCCAGCAGCTTAGACTTAGCACCGAACACTGAAGCTTTCTTT. As protein: CASSLDLAPNTEAFF.

The V call is TRBV5-1, the J call TRBJ2-3; D unresolved. The CDR3 is 16 residues long. Trimming pared 0 bases from V and 1 base from J, leaving 12 bases between. Germline CDR1 is SGHRS and CDR2 is YFSETQ. CDR3 nucleotides: TGCGCCAGCAGCTTGGGGGTGGTCCCCCGCACAGATACGCAGTATTTT. Translation: CASSLGVVPRTDTQYF.

On this clonotype: Relative to the germline gene, one junction end is altered; a read error may explain this. The rearrangement links TRBV18 to TRBJ1-1, with a tentative D call TRBD1 (5 bases). Germline V gene data show CDR1 as KGHSH and CDR2 as LQKENI. The CDR3 length is 13 residues. The CDR3 spells CASPPLSDTEAFF. CDR3 coding DNA: TGTGCCAGCCCACCTCTTTCGGACACTGAAGCCTTCTTT.

The sample holds one count of this clonotype. This may stem from a read error, because a much larger clone lies one nucleotide away. The chain employs TRBV7-9 and TRBJ1-1, with D hard to call. The CDR3 is 13 residues long. The germline CDR1 and CDR2 sequences are SEHNR and FQNEAQ (reference sequence). V gave up 8 bases and J gave up 10 bases, with 20 bases separating them. The CDR3 loop is CASFEMMASGAFF. The CDR3, as DNA: TGTGCCAGCTTTGAAATGATGGCGAGCGGAGCTTTCTTT.

As to this clonotype: One base away lies a much larger clone, so this may be a sequencing read error. The rearrangement joins TRBV14 to TRBJ2-5; D gene ambiguous. This CDR3 region has 11 residues. The germline gives CDR1 SGHDN, CDR2 FVKESK. CDR3 amino acids: CASAVQENQYF. The CDR3 DNA reads TGTGCCAGCGCAGTACAAGAGAACCAGTACTTC.

This clonotype occurred a few times. One base away lies a much larger clone, so this may be a sequencing read error. V gene TRBV2 combines with J gene TRBJ1-1; D call uncertain. V was clipped by 4 bases and J by 8 bases, with 8 bases between them. Per the germline V gene, CDR1 is SNHLY and CDR2 is FYNNEI. The CDR3 loop spans 11 amino acids. The CDR3 loop is CASSGKFEAFF. Here the CDR3 DNA reads TGTGCCAGCAGTGGGAAGTTCGAAGCTTTCTTT.

In this sample, this clonotype turned up a few times. V and J are TRBV7-3 and TRBJ2-3, with 8 bases lining up with TRBD1. The junction had 6 bases not matched to a gene; V was cut back by 7 bases and J by 3 bases. The germline gives CDR1 SGHTA, CDR2 FQGTGA. This CDR3 has 14 residues. CDR3 amino acids: CASTTDRATDTQYF. The CDR3 DNA sequence: TGTGCCAGCACTACGGACAGGGCGACAGATACGCAGTATTTT.

This chain joins TRBV24-1 and TRBJ2-3, with unresolved D. V was trimmed by 2 bases and J by 0 bases, leaving 14 bases between them. This CDR3 has 17 amino acids. Per germline, CDR1 KGHDR and CDR2 SFDVKD. Written as DNA, the CDR3 is TGTGCCACCAGTGATTCCCTTGACCCTTCTAGCACAGATACGCAGTATTTT. Translation gives CATSDSLDPSSTDTQYF.

This clonotype appeared many times. V usage is TRBV6-6 and J usage is TRBJ2-5; D not certain. CDR3 length equals 13 residues. Per the germline V gene, CDR1 is MNHNY and CDR2 is SVGAGI (reference sequence). V was pared by 0 bases and J by 5 bases, with 7 bases between. Here the CDR3 DNA reads TGTGCCAGCAGTTACTCGGTAGGGGAGACCCAGTACTTC. Amino acids: CASSYSVGETQYF.

As regards this clonotype: A much more abundant neighbour one base away suggests this may be a read error. The genes are TRBV12-3 or TRBV12-4 and TRBJ2-5; weak D call: TRBD2 (5 bases). This CDR3 is 15 amino acids long. Trimming cost V 5 bases and J 0 bases, with 13 bases left between them. In DNA, the CDR3 is TGTGCCAGCAGTCCTCCCGGGAAAGACCAAGAGACCCAGTACTTC. This sequence encodes CASSPPGKDQETQYF.

In the case of this clonotype: A junction end diverges from the germline sequence, so it may reflect a read error. The chain uses TRBV5-1 and TRBJ2-3; 8 nucleotides line up with TRBD2. The CDR3 is 15 residues long. Per germline, CDR1 SGHRS and CDR2 YFSETQ. CDR3 in amino acids: CASTLGLAGTDKQYF. CDR3 DNA sequence: TGCGCCAGCACCCTCGGGCTAGCGGGTACAGATAAGCAGTATTTT.

This clonotype was recorded many times. The chain has TRBV7-2 and TRBJ2-6; the D is unclear. Germline loops: CDR1 SGHTA, CDR2 FQGNSA. This CDR3 has 17 amino acids. Deletions cut 3 bases from V and 0 bases from J, with 12 bases between. CDR3 amino acids: CASSLTPTSSGANVLTF. CDR3 bases: TGTGCCAGCAGCTTGACACCAACCAGCTCTGGGGCCAACGTCCTGACTTTC. Full variable domain (remainder filled in from reference TRBV7-2 and TRBJ2-6): GAGVSQSPSNKVTEKGKDVELRCDPISGHTALYWYRQSLGQGLEFLIYFQGNSAPDKSGLPSDRFSAERTGGSVSTLTIQRTQQEDSAVYLCASSLTPTSSGANVLTFGAGSRLTVL.

In regard to this clonotype: This sequence may be a read error, since a much larger clone differs from it by one base. This chain joins TRBV6-2 or TRBV6-3 and TRBJ2-1, with D perhaps TRBD2 (5 bases). This CDR3 contains 14 residues. Germline lookup yields CDR1 MNHEY and CDR2 SVGEGT. CDR3 residues: CASTPSNSYNEEFF. Written as DNA, the CDR3 is TGTGCCAGCACCCCTAGCAACTCCTACAATGAGGAGTTCTTC.

There are many counts of this clonotype. The CDR3 loop is CASSRNYGYTF. The DNA of the CDR3 is TGTGCCAGCAGTCGGAACTATGGCTACACCTTC. V is TRBV28 and J is TRBJ1-2, with D unclear. Trimming left V 5 bases short and J 2 bases short, with 3 bases between. Germline CDR1 MDHEN, CDR2 SYDVKM. The CDR3 sequence is 11 residues long.

Ten or more counts support this clonotype. V is TRBV3-1 and J is TRBJ1-5, with no clear D. Per germline, CDR1 LGHDT and CDR2 YNNKEL (reference sequence). This CDR3 contains 12 residues. The V gene lost 10 bases and the J gene lost 4 bases, with 11 bases spanning the gap. This CDR3 reads CATDKGNQPQHF. CDR3 bases: TGTGCCACGGATAAAGGGAATCAGCCCCAGCATTTT.

Worth noting for this clonotype: A much larger clone sits a single nucleotide away, making a read error possible. The rearrangement uses TRBV4-3 and TRBJ2-1; TRBD2 might be the D (6 bases). In germline, CDR1 is LGHNA, CDR2 YSLEER. The ends were cut back, 4 bases at V and 11 bases at J, with 15 bases in the middle. The CDR3 is 13 residues long. The CDR3 bases are TGCGCCAGCAGCCGAGTGGCGCGGGGACAGCAGTTCTTC. Amino acids: CASSRVARGQQFF.